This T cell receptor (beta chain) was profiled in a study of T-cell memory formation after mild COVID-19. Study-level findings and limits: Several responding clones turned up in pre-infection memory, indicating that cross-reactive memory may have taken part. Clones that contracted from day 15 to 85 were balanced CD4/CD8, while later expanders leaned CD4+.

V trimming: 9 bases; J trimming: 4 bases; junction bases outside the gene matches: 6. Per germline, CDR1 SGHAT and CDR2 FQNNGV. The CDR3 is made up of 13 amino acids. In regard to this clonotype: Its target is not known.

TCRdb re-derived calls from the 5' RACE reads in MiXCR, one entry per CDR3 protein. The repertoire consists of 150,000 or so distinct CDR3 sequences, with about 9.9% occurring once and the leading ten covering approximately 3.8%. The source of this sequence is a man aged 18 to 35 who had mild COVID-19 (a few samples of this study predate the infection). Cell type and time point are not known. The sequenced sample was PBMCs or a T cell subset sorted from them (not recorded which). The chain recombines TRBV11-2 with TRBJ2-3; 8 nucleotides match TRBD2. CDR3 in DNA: TGTGCCAGATCGGGGGGGCCCGCAGATACGCAGTATTTT. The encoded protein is CARSGGPADTQYF.